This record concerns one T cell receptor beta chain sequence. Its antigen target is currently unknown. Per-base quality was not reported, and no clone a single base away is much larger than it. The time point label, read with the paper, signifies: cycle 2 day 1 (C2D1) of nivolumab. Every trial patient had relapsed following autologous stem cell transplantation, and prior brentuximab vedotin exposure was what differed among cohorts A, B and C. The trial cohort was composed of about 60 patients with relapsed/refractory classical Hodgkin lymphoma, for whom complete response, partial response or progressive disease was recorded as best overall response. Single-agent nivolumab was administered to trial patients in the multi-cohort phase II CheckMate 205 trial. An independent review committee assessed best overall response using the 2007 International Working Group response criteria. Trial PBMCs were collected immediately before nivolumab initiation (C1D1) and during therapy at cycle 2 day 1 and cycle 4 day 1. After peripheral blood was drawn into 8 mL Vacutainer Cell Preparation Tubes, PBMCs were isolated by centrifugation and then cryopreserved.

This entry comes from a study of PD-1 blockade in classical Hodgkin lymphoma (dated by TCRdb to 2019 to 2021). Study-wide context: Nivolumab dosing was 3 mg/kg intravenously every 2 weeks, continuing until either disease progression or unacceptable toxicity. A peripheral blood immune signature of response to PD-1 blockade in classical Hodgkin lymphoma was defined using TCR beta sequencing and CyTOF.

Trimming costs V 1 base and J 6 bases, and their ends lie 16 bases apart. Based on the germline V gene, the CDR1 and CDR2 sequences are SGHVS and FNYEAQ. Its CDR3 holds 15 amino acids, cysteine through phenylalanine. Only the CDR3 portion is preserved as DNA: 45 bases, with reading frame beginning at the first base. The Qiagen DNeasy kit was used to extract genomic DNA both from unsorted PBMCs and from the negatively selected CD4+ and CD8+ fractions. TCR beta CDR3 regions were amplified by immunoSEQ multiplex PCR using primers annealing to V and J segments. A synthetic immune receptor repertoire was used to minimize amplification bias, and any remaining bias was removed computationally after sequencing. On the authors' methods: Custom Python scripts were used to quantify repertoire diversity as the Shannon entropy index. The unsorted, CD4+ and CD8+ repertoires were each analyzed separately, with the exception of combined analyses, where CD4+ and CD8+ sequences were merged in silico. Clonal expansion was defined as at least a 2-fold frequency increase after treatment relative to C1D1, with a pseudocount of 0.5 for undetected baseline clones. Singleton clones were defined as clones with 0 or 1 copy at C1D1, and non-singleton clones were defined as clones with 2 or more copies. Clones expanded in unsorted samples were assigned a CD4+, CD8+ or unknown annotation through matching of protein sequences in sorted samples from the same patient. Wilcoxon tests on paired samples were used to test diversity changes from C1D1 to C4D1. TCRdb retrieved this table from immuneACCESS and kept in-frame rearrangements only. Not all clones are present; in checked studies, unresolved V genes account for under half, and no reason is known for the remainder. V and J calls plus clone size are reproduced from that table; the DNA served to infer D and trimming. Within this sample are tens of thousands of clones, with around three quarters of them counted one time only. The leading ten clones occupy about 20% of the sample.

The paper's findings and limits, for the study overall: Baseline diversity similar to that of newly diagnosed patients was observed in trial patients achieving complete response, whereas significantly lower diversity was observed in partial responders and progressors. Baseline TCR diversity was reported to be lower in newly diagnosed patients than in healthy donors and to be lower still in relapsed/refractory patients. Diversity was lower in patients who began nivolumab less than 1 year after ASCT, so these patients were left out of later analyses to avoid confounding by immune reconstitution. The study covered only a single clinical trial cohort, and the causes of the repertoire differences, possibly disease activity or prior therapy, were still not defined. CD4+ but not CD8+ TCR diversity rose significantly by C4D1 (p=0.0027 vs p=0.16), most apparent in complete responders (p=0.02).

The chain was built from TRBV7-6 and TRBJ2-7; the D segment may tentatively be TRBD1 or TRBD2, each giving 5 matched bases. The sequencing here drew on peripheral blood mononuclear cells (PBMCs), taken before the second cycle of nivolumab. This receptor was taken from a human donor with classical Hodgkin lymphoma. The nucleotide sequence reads TGTGCCAGCAGCTTAGTTAGGCCCCCCGGGGCCGAGCAGTACTTC. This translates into CASSLVRPPGAEQYF.